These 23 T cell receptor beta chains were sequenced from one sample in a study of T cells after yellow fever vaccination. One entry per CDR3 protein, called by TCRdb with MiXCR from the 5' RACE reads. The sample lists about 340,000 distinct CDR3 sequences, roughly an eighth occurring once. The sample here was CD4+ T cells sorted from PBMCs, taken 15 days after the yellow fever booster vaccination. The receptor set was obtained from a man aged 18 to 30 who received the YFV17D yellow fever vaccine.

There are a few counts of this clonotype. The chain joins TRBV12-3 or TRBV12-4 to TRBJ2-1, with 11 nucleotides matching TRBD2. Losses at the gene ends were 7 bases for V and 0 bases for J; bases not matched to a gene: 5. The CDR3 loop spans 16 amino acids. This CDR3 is CASILSGGASYNEQFF. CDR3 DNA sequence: TGTGCCAGCATTCTTAGCGGGGGGGCCTCCTACAATGAGCAGTTCTTC.

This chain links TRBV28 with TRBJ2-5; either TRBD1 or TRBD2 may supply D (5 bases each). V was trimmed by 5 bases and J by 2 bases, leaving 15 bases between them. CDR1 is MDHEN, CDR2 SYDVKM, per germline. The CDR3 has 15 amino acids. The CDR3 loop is CASSGRGAAQETQYF. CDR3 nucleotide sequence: TGTGCCAGCAGTGGGCGAGGGGCAGCTCAAGAGACCCAGTACTTC.

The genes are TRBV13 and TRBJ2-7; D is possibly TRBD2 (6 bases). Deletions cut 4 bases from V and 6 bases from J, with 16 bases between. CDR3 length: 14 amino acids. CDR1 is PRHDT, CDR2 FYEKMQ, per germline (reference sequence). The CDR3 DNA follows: TGTGCCAGCAGCTACAGAGGATGGAGGGGCGAGCAGTACGTC. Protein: CASSYRGWRGEQYV.

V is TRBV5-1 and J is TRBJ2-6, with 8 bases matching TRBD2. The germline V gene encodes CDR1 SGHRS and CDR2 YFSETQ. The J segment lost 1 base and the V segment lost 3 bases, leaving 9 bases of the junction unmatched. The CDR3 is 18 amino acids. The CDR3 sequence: CASSSHAGGASGANVLTF. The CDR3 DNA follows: TGCGCCAGCAGCTCCCACGCGGGGGGTGCTTCTGGGGCCAACGTCCTGACTTTC.

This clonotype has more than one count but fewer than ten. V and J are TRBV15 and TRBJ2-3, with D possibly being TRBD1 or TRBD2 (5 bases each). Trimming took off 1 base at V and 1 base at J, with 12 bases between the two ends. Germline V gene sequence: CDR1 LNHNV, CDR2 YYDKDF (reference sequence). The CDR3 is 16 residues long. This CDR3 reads CATSRGGQGRTDTQYF. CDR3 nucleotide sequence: TGTGCCACCAGCAGAGGGGGTCAGGGACGCACAGATACGCAGTATTTT.

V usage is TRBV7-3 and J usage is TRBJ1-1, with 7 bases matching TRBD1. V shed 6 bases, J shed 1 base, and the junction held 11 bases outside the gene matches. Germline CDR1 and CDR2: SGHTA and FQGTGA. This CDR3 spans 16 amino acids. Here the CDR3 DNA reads TGTGCCAGCAGTCCACAGGGTCGACAGGGGAACACTGAAGCTTTCTTT. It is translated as CASSPQGRQGNTEAFF.

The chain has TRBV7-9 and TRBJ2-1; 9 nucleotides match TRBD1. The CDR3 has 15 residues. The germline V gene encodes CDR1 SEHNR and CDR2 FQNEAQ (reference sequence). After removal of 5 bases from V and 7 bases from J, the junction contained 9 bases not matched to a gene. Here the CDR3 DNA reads TGTGCCAGCAGCCCACAGGGGGCAGGGAGGAATGAGCAGTTCTTC. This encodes CASSPQGAGRNEQFF.

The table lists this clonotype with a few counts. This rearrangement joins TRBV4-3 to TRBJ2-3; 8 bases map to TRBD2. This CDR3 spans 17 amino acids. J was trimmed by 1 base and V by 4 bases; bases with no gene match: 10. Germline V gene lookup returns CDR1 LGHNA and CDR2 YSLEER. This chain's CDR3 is CASSPTLRRGGTDTQYF. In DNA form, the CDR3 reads TGCGCCAGCAGCCCTACCCTCCGGCGGGGGGGCACAGATACGCAGTATTTT.

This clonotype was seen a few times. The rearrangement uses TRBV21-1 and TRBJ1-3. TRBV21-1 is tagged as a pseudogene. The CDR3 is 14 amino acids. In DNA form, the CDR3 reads TGTGCCAGCAGGGACGGTCAGAATGGAAACACCATATATTTT. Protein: CASRDGQNGNTIYF.

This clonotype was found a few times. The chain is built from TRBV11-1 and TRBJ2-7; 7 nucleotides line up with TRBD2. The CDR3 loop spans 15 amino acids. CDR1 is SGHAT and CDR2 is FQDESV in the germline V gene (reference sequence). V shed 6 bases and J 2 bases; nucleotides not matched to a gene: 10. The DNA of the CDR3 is TGTGCCAGCAGTCAAGAACGGGGGGAAACCTACGAGCAGTACTTC. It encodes CASSQERGETYEQYF.

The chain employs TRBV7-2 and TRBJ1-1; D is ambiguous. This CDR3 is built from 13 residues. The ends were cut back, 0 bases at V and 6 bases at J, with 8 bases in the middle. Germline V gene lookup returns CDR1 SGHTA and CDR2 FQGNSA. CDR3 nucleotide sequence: TGTGCCAGCAGCTTAGCCGGCGACGCTGAAGCTTTCTTT. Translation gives CASSLAGDAEAFF.

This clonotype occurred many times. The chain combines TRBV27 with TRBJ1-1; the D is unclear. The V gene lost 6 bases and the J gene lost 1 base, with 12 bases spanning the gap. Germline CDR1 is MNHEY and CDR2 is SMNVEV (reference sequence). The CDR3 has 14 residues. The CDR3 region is CASRRLEGNTEAFF. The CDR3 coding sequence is TGTGCCAGCAGAAGGCTCGAGGGGAACACTGAAGCTTTCTTT.

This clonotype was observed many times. The CDR3 reads CASFGGWLHNEQFF. The DNA of the CDR3 is TGTGCCAGCTTTGGGGGGTGGCTACACAATGAGCAGTTCTTC. The V and J genes are TRBV2 and TRBJ2-1; perhaps TRBD2 as D (6 bases). The CDR3 has 14 amino acids. Germline V gene lookup returns CDR1 SNHLY and CDR2 FYNNEI. The ends were cut back, 8 bases at V and 5 bases at J, with 16 bases in the middle.

The CDR3 reads CASGLYEGGEQYF. CDR3 nucleotides: TGTGCTAGTGGTTTGTACGAGGGCGGCGAGCAGTACTTC. The genes are TRBV12-5 and TRBJ2-7; maybe TRBD2 (5 bases). Germline CDR1 reads LGHNT; CDR2 reads FRNRAP. This CDR3 has 13 residues. The V end was cut by 2 bases, the J end by 6 bases, with 11 bases between.

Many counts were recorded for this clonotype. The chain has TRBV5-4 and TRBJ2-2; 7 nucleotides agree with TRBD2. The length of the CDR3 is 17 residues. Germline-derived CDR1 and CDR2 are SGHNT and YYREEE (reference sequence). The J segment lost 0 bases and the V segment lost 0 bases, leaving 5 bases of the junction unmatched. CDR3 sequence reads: CASSLVGRGSNTGELFF. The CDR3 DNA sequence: TGTGCCAGCAGCTTGGTGGGGCGGGGGTCGAACACCGGGGAGCTGTTTTTT.

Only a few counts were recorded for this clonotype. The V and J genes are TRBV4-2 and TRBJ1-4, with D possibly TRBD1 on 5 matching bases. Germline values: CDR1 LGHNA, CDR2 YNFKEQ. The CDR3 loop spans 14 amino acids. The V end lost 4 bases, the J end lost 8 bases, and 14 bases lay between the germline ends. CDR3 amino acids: CASSLFGAREKLFF. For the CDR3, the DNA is TGTGCCAGCAGCCTATTCGGGGCACGGGAAAAACTGTTTTTT.

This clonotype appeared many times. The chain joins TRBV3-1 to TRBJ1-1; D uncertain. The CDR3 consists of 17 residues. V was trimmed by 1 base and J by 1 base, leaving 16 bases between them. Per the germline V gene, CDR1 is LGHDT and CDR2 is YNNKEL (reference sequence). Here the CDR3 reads CASSQAATNFRNTEAFF. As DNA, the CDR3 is TGTGCCAGCAGCCAAGCTGCGACTAATTTTCGGAACACTGAAGCTTTCTTT. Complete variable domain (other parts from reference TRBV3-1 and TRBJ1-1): DTAVSQTPKYLVTQMGNDKSIKCEQNLGHDTMYWYKQDSKKFLKIMFSYNNKELIINETVPNRFSPKSPDKAHLNLHINSLELGDSAVYFCASSQAATNFRNTEAFFGQGTRLTVV.

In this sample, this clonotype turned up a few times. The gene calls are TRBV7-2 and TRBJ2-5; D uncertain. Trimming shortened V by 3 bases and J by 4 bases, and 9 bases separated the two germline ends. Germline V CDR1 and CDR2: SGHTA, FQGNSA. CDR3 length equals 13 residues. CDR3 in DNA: TGTGCCAGCAGCTTTAACATGGGAGAGACCCAGTACTTC. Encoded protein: CASSFNMGETQYF.

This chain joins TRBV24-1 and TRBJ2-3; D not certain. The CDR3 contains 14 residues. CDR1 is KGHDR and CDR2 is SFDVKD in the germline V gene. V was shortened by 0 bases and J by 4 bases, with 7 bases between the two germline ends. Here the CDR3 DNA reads TGTGCCACCAGTGATTTGAGCAGACCAGATACGCAGTATTTT. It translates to CATSDLSRPDTQYF.

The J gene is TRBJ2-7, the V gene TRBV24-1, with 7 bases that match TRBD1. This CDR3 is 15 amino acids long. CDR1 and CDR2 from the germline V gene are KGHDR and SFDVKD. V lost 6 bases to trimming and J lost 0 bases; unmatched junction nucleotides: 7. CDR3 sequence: CATSTSGTASYEQYF. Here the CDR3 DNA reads TGTGCCACCAGTACCTCCGGGACAGCCTCCTACGAGCAGTACTTC.

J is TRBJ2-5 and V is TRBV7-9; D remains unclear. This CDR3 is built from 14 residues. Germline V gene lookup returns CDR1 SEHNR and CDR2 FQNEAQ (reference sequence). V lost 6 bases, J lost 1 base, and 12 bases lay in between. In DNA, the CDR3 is TGTGCCAGCAGTTACAACGGCGGCCAAGAGACCCAGTACTTC. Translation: CASSYNGGQETQYF.

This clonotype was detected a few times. The CDR3 DNA follows: TGTGCCAGCAGTCCGGGGACATCACTAGGGGAGACCCAGTACTTC. Translating it yields CASSPGTSLGETQYF. The gene calls are TRBV7-3 and TRBJ2-5; D might be TRBD1 (6 bases). This CDR3 is built from 15 residues. Germline V gene lookup returns CDR1 SGHTA and CDR2 FQGTGA. Trimming removed 6 bases from V and 5 bases from J, with 19 bases in between.

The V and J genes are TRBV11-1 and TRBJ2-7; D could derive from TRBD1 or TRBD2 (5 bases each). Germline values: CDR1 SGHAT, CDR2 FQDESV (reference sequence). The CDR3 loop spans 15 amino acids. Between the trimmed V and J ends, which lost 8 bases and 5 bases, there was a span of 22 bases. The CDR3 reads CASPFHPRDADEQYV. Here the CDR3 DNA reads TGTGCCAGCCCCTTCCATCCCCGGGACGCCGACGAGCAGTACGTC.